Listed below are T cell receptor beta chains from one sample, sequenced in a study of shared clonotypes between healthy human individuals. Method: immunoSEQ multiplex PCR; TCRdb's copy keeps in-frame clones and lacks some. The repertoire holds 2 million to 2.5 million clones, with roughly 92% as singletons. Material: naive CD4+ T cells from PBMCs. The origin of the receptors is a man in his late teens or twenties in good health. Some clones in this sample may be carry-over from other donors' samples. The CDR3 runs from the conserved cysteine through the conserved F or W. Fields, in order: D gene, clone size, J gene, V gene, CDR3 protein, CDR3 DNA. The D gene is left open where the match is weak. Size is stated for part of the rows, as once, few or many counts, or as a class when the clone is expanded.

d_call: NA
clone_size: NA
j_call: TRBJ2-3
v_call: TRBV19
cdr3_aa: CASRDPGVSTDTQYF
cdr3_nt: TGTGCCAGTAGGGATCCGGGGGTTAGCACAGATACGCAGTATTTT

d_call: NA
clone_size: NA
j_call: TRBJ2-1
v_call: TRBV5-4
cdr3_aa: CASSSDWNSGEQFF
cdr3_nt: TGTGCCAGCAGCTCAGACTGGAATTCGGGTGAGCAGTTCTTC

d_call: NA
clone_size: NA
j_call: TRBJ2-3
v_call: TRBV14
cdr3_aa: CASSLDWDTDTQYF
cdr3_nt: TGTGCCAGCAGCTTGGACTGGGACACAGATACGCAGTATTTT

d_call: NA
clone_size: NA
j_call: TRBJ2-3
v_call: TRBV19
cdr3_aa: CASSWGRGAADTQYF
cdr3_nt: TGTGCCAGTAGTTGGGGCAGGGGGGCCGCAGATACGCAGTATTTT

d_call: NA
clone_size: NA
j_call: TRBJ2-1
v_call: TRBV11-2
cdr3_aa: CASSDRGIPGLNEQFF
cdr3_nt: TGTGCCAGCAGCGATAGGGGGATCCCGGGACTGAATGAGCAGTTCTTC

d_call: NA
clone_size: NA
j_call: TRBJ1-1
v_call: TRBV6-6
cdr3_aa: CASLWGMYTEAFF
cdr3_nt: TGTGCCAGCCTGTGGGGTATGTACACTGAAGCTTTCTTT

d_call: NA
clone_size: NA
j_call: TRBJ2-3
v_call: TRBV5-4
cdr3_aa: CASSLPRVDTQYF
cdr3_nt: TGTGCCAGCAGCTTGCCGCGGGTGGATACGCAGTATTTT

d_call: TRBD2
clone_size: NA
j_call: TRBJ2-1
v_call: TRBV7-9
cdr3_aa: CASSLSVGGTYNEQFF
cdr3_nt: TGTGCCAGCAGCTTAAGTGTCGGGGGGACCTACAATGAGCAGTTCTTC

d_call: NA
clone_size: NA
j_call: TRBJ1-1
v_call: TRBV7-3
cdr3_aa: CASSLRGPNTEAFF
cdr3_nt: TGTGCCAGCAGCTTGCGAGGTCCGAACACTGAAGCTTTCTTT

d_call: NA
clone_size: NA
j_call: TRBJ1-4
v_call: TRBV4-1
cdr3_aa: CASSRTPGHQDEKLFF
cdr3_nt: TGCGCCAGCAGCCGGACGCCGGGACATCAGGATGAAAAACTGTTTTTT

d_call: NA
clone_size: NA
j_call: TRBJ2-1
v_call: TRBV2
cdr3_aa: CASREGGAWRNEQFF
cdr3_nt: TGTGCCAGCAGGGAAGGGGGGGCGTGGAGGAATGAGCAGTTCTTC

d_call: TRBD1
clone_size: NA
j_call: TRBJ1-6
v_call: TRBV6-6
cdr3_aa: CASRDRGRSTSPLHF
cdr3_nt: TGTGCCAGCAGGGACAGGGGGCGATCTACTTCACCCCTCCACTTT

d_call: NA
clone_size: NA
j_call: TRBJ1-4
v_call: TRBV5-1
cdr3_aa: CASSSLAGPGDEKLFF
cdr3_nt: TGCGCCAGCAGCTCGTTGGCTGGGCCCGGGGATGAAAAACTGTTTTTT

d_call: NA
clone_size: NA
j_call: TRBJ1-3
v_call: TRBV7-9
cdr3_aa: CASSPDTYSGNTIYF
cdr3_nt: TGTGCCAGCAGCCCGGACACTTACTCTGGAAACACCATATATTTT

d_call: NA
clone_size: NA
j_call: TRBJ2-1
v_call: TRBV9
cdr3_aa: CASSVVGAGEQFF
cdr3_nt: TGTGCCAGCAGCGTAGTTGGGGCCGGGGAGCAGTTCTTC

d_call: TRBD2
clone_size: NA
j_call: TRBJ2-1
v_call: TRBV11-2
cdr3_aa: CASSFTSGSGNEQFF
cdr3_nt: TGTGCCAGCAGTTTCACTAGCGGGAGTGGAAATGAGCAGTTCTTC

d_call: TRBD1
clone_size: NA
j_call: TRBJ2-7
v_call: TRBV6-1
cdr3_aa: CASLDRGLSYEQYF
cdr3_nt: TGTGCCAGCCTAGACAGGGGCCTGTCCTACGAGCAGTACTTC

d_call: NA
clone_size: NA
j_call: TRBJ1-4
v_call: TRBV5-1
cdr3_aa: CASSFTGTPRGEKLFF
cdr3_nt: TGCGCCAGCAGCTTCACCGGGACCCCGAGAGGTGAAAAACTGTTTTTT

d_call: NA
clone_size: NA
j_call: TRBJ1-5
v_call: TRBV28
cdr3_aa: CASLDNNQPQHF
cdr3_nt: TGTGCCAGCCTAGATAATAATCAGCCCCAGCATTTT

d_call: NA
clone_size: once
j_call: TRBJ1-1
v_call: TRBV29-1
cdr3_aa: CSVELLVQNTEAFF
cdr3_nt: TGCAGCGTTGAGTTGTTAGTACAGAACACTGAAGCTTTCTTT

d_call: TRBD1
clone_size: NA
j_call: TRBJ1-1
v_call: TRBV6-1
cdr3_aa: CASSEGGQYTEAFF
cdr3_nt: TGTGCCAGCAGTGAGGGGGGACAGTACACTGAAGCTTTCTTT

d_call: TRBD1
clone_size: once
j_call: TRBJ2-3
v_call: TRBV5-4
cdr3_aa: CASSLEGTGRNTQYF
cdr3_nt: TGTGCCAGCAGCTTGGAGGGGACAGGGAGGAATACGCAGTATTTT

d_call: TRBD1
clone_size: few
j_call: TRBJ1-1
v_call: TRBV5-1
cdr3_aa: CASSQDRANTEAFF
cdr3_nt: TGCGCCAGCAGCCAAGACAGGGCGAACACTGAAGCTTTCTTT

d_call: TRBD2
clone_size: NA
j_call: TRBJ2-1
v_call: TRBV18
cdr3_aa: CASSPDSGTEQFF
cdr3_nt: TGTGCCAGCTCGCCAGATAGCGGGACTGAGCAGTTCTTC

d_call: TRBD1
clone_size: NA
j_call: TRBJ2-4
v_call: TRBV2
cdr3_aa: CASSDRGQGNIQYF
cdr3_nt: TGTGCCAGCAGTGACAGGGGGCAGGGAAACATTCAGTACTTC

d_call: TRBD2
clone_size: NA
j_call: TRBJ2-3
v_call: TRBV5-1
cdr3_aa: CASSIAGDTQYF
cdr3_nt: TGCGCCAGCAGCATAGCGGGAGATACGCAGTATTTT

d_call: NA
clone_size: few
j_call: TRBJ1-2
v_call: TRBV7-8
cdr3_aa: CASSLVDSAARGYTF
cdr3_nt: TGTGCCAGCAGCTTAGTGGATTCAGCCGCGAGAGGCTACACCTTC

d_call: TRBD1
clone_size: NA
j_call: TRBJ2-7
v_call: TRBV5-6
cdr3_aa: CASSRPGTGLYEQYF
cdr3_nt: TGTGCCAGCAGCCGACCCGGGACAGGGCTATACGAGCAGTACTTC

d_call: NA
clone_size: NA
j_call: TRBJ1-5
v_call: TRBV28
cdr3_aa: CASSPTAPDANQPQHF
cdr3_nt: TGTGCCAGCAGTCCAACCGCCCCTGACGCTAATCAGCCCCAGCATTTT

d_call: NA
clone_size: once
j_call: TRBJ2-1
v_call: TRBV19
cdr3_aa: CASSPAEGTGYNEQFF
cdr3_nt: TGTGCCAGTAGTCCGGCGGAGGGGACGGGATACAATGAGCAGTTCTTC

d_call: NA
clone_size: once
j_call: TRBJ1-4
v_call: TRBV28
cdr3_aa: CASTSSAANEKLFF
cdr3_nt: TGTGCCAGCACTTCGTCGGCAGCTAATGAAAAACTGTTTTTT

d_call: TRBD2
clone_size: NA
j_call: TRBJ2-1
v_call: TRBV5-8
cdr3_aa: CASSLLAGLEQFF
cdr3_nt: TGTGCCAGCAGCTTATTAGCGGGGCTAGAGCAGTTCTTC

d_call: NA
clone_size: NA
j_call: TRBJ2-7
v_call: TRBV5-1
cdr3_aa: CASSLLIGTWDEQYF
cdr3_nt: TGCGCCAGCAGCCTTTTGATTGGGACGTGGGACGAGCAGTACTTC

d_call: NA
clone_size: NA
j_call: TRBJ2-5
v_call: TRBV5-1
cdr3_aa: CASRVGVEETQYF
cdr3_nt: TGCGCCAGCAGAGTGGGGGTGGAAGAGACCCAGTACTTC

d_call: NA
clone_size: NA
j_call: TRBJ2-5
v_call: TRBV11-3
cdr3_aa: CASSPGQIQETQYF
cdr3_nt: TGTGCCAGCAGCCCCGGACAGATTCAAGAGACCCAGTACTTC

d_call: TRBD2
clone_size: NA
j_call: TRBJ2-7
v_call: TRBV7-9
cdr3_aa: CASSLEEVFGRIISEQYF
cdr3_nt: TGTGCCAGCAGCTTAGAAGAAGTGTTCGGGAGGATTATATCCGAGCAGTACTTC

d_call: NA
clone_size: NA
j_call: TRBJ2-1
v_call: TRBV7-3
cdr3_aa: CASSLAGLGGNEQFF
cdr3_nt: TGTGCCAGCAGCTTAGCGGGACTCGGGGGAAATGAGCAGTTCTTC

d_call: NA
clone_size: once
j_call: TRBJ1-1
v_call: TRBV18
cdr3_aa: CASSPDTNTEAFF
cdr3_nt: TGTGCCAGCTCACCCGACACGAACACTGAAGCTTTCTTT

d_call: NA
clone_size: NA
j_call: TRBJ1-2
v_call: TRBV10-3
cdr3_aa: CAISGSGQNYGYTF
cdr3_nt: TGTGCCATCAGTGGGTCAGGGCAAAACTATGGCTACACCTTC

d_call: TRBD2
clone_size: NA
j_call: TRBJ2-1
v_call: TRBV28
cdr3_aa: CASSFLAGGGDEQFF
cdr3_nt: TGTGCCAGCAGTTTTTTAGCGGGAGGTGGGGATGAGCAGTTCTTC

d_call: TRBD2
clone_size: NA
j_call: TRBJ2-5
v_call: TRBV19
cdr3_aa: CASRTSGSLETQYF
cdr3_nt: TGTGCCAGTAGGACTAGCGGGAGCTTAGAGACCCAGTACTTC

d_call: TRBD1
clone_size: NA
j_call: TRBJ1-4
v_call: TRBV6-5
cdr3_aa: CASSRDRGGNEKLFF
cdr3_nt: TGTGCCAGCAGTCGCGACAGGGGTGGTAATGAAAAACTGTTTTTT

d_call: NA
clone_size: once
j_call: TRBJ2-7
v_call: TRBV28
cdr3_aa: CASRPAGEPSYEQYF
cdr3_nt: TGTGCCAGCCGGCCGGCAGGAGAACCTTCCTACGAGCAGTACTTC

d_call: NA
clone_size: once
j_call: TRBJ1-2
v_call: TRBV5-1
cdr3_aa: CASSSSHMPPLYGYTF
cdr3_nt: TGCGCCAGCAGCTCTTCCCACATGCCCCCCCTCTATGGCTACACCTTC

d_call: NA
clone_size: NA
j_call: TRBJ2-3
v_call: TRBV4-1
cdr3_aa: CASSQDGGGPDTQYF
cdr3_nt: TGCGCCAGCAGCCAAGATGGAGGGGGCCCAGATACGCAGTATTTT

d_call: NA
clone_size: NA
j_call: TRBJ2-3
v_call: TRBV5-1
cdr3_aa: CASSSQGNTQYF
cdr3_nt: TGCGCCAGCAGCTCCCAGGGGAATACGCAGTATTTT

d_call: TRBD2
clone_size: NA
j_call: TRBJ2-1
v_call: TRBV11-3
cdr3_aa: CASSLGGGRGYNEQFF
cdr3_nt: TGTGCCAGCAGCTTAGGGGGCGGGAGAGGATACAATGAGCAGTTCTTC

d_call: TRBD1
clone_size: NA
j_call: TRBJ1-1
v_call: TRBV18
cdr3_aa: CASSPQQGRIDTEAFF
cdr3_nt: TGTGCCAGCTCACCACAACAGGGGAGGATTGACACTGAAGCTTTCTTT

d_call: TRBD1
clone_size: NA
j_call: TRBJ1-3
v_call: TRBV28
cdr3_aa: CASNQGQPRNTIYF
cdr3_nt: TGTGCCAGCAACCAGGGACAGCCACGAAACACCATATATTTT

d_call: TRBD2
clone_size: NA
j_call: TRBJ2-7
v_call: TRBV28
cdr3_aa: CASSWGASGNEQYF
cdr3_nt: TGTGCCAGCAGTTGGGGGGCTAGCGGGAACGAGCAGTACTTC

d_call: TRBD2
clone_size: once
j_call: TRBJ2-3
v_call: TRBV5-1
cdr3_aa: CASSPGLADNTDTQYF
cdr3_nt: TGCGCCAGCAGCCCTGGACTAGCGGACAACACAGATACGCAGTATTTT

d_call: NA
clone_size: NA
j_call: TRBJ1-2
v_call: TRBV5-4
cdr3_aa: CASTGGGAGYGYTF
cdr3_nt: TGTGCCAGCACCGGGGGGGGCGCCGGCTATGGCTACACCTTC

d_call: NA
clone_size: NA
j_call: TRBJ2-1
v_call: TRBV20-1
cdr3_aa: CSAQDSIEQFF
cdr3_nt: TGCAGTGCCCAAGACTCTATTGAGCAGTTCTTC

d_call: NA
clone_size: NA
j_call: TRBJ1-6
v_call: TRBV5-1
cdr3_aa: CASSPTVNSPLHF
cdr3_nt: TGCGCCAGCAGCCCGACAGTTAATTCACCCCTCCACTTT

d_call: TRBD1
clone_size: NA
j_call: TRBJ1-1
v_call: TRBV7-2
cdr3_aa: CASSFGTGNQAFF
cdr3_nt: TGTGCCAGCAGCTTCGGGACAGGAAACCAAGCTTTCTTT

d_call: NA
clone_size: NA
j_call: TRBJ1-5
v_call: TRBV28
cdr3_aa: CASSQLGTYSNQPQHF
cdr3_nt: TGTGCCAGCAGTCAGCTAGGGACCTATAGCAATCAGCCCCAGCATTTT

d_call: TRBD2
clone_size: once
j_call: TRBJ2-3
v_call: TRBV18
cdr3_aa: CASFTPSGSTDTQYF
cdr3_nt: TGTGCCAGTTTCACGCCTAGCGGGAGCACAGATACGCAGTATTTT